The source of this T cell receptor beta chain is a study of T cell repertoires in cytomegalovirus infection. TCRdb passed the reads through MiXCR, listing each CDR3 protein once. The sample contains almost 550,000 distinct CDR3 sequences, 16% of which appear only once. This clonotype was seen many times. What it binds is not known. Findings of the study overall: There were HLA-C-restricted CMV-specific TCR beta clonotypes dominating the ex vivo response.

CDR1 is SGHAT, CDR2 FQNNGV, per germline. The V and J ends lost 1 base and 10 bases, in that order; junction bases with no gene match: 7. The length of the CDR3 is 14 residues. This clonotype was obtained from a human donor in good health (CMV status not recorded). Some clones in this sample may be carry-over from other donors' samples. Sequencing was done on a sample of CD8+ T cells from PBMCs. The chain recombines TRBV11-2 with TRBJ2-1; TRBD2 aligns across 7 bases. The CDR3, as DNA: TGTGCCAGCAGCTTAGGACCAGGGACTAAGGAGCAGTTCTTC. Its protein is CASSLGPGTKEQFF.